This T cell receptor (beta chain) emerged from a study of cytomegalovirus exposure and HLA in healthy donors. Researchers ran the PCR with 60 Vbeta and 13 Jbeta primers. Libraries were prepared by immunoSEQ multiplex PCR; TCRdb keeps only in-frame clonotypes and omits some of them. The sample has about 160,000 clones; the top ten hold roughly 1.3%. This CDR3 comprises 16 residues. Between the trimmed V and J ends, which lost 0 bases and 6 bases, there was a span of 18 bases. The V gene's germline CDR1 is SGHRS and CDR2 YFSETQ. Sequencing used PBMCs. The V and J genes are TRBV5-1 and TRBJ1-1; possible D gene TRBD1, 6 bases. This sequence originates from a woman in her fifties or sixties in good health and CMV-seronegative. The chain's CDR3 is CASSLDQGPLRAEAFF. DNA for the CDR3: TGCGCCAGCAGCTTGGATCAGGGGCCTTTAAGGGCTGAAGCTTTCTTT. The whole variable domain, filled in from reference TRBV5-1 and TRBJ1-1, reads KAGVTQTPRYLIKTRGQQVTLSCSPISGHRSVSWYQQTPGQGLQFLFEYFSETQRNKGNFPGRFSGRQFSNSRSEMNVSTLELGDSALYLCASSLDQGPLRAEAFFGQGTRLTVV.